In its sample, the clone carrying this T cell receptor (beta chain) was seen many times. TCRdb processed the multiplex PCR reads anew with MiXCR; each CDR3 protein has one entry. The sample yields about 220,000 distinct CDR3 sequences, about 34% seen once. The sample comes from a study of breast tumors, draining lymph nodes, adjacent tissues. CDR1 is MNHNS, CDR2 SASEGT, per germline. This CDR3 spans 13 amino acids. The ends were cut back, 5 bases at V and 2 bases at J, with 10 bases in the middle. The lymph nodes were axillary draining lymph nodes from breast cancer patients. This sequence originates from a female donor with breast cancer. Some clones in this sample may be carry-over from other donors' samples. The sequenced sample was axillary lymph node tissue. The V gene is TRBV6-1, the J gene TRBJ2-7, with D maybe TRBD1 (6 bases). DNA of the CDR3: TGTGCCAGCAGTTTGGACAGTGCCTACGAGCAGTACTTC. Translated, it gives CASSLDSAYEQYF.